This entry lists 10 T cell receptor beta chains sequenced from one sample in a study of blood T cell repertoires in COVID-19. Sequencing was performed with immunoSEQ multiplex PCR; in TCRdb, only in-frame clones are kept and a portion is missing. This sample has 200,000 to 250,000 clones, with around 86% found just once. Sequencing was carried out using peripheral blood. These receptors came from a man aged 55-75 years who had recovered from COVID-19.

The chain couples TRBV19 to TRBJ2-5; D may be TRBD1 (5 bases). Germline V gene sequence: CDR1 LNHDA, CDR2 SQIVND (reference sequence). V was cut by 8 bases and J by 5 bases, with 6 bases left in between. This CDR3 spans 10 amino acids. The CDR3 sequence is CASGAETQYF. The CDR3 region has the DNA TGTGCCAGTGGGGCGGAGACCCAGTACTTC.

The chain combines TRBV13 with TRBJ2-7; 15 bases agree with TRBD2. This CDR3 spans 16 amino acids. The germline CDR1 and CDR2 sequences are PRHDT and FYEKMQ (reference sequence). V lost 5 bases and J lost 4; bases outside the gene matches: 6. CDR3 bases: TGTGCCAGCAGCCCAGGGACTAGCGGGAGGAGGTACGAGCAGTACTTC. Translated, it gives CASSPGTSGRRYEQYF.

A single count supports this clone. This specimen includes other DNA sequences encoding the same CDR3. This chain uses TRBV7-3 with TRBJ2-7, with 10 bases aligning to TRBD2. The germline V gene encodes CDR1 SGHTA and CDR2 FQGTGA. The junction had 5 bases not matched to a gene; V was cut back by 5 bases and J by 4 bases. There are 14 residues in the CDR3. The CDR3 nucleotides are TGTGCCAGCAGCCCATCTAGCGGGAGTTACGAGCAGTACTTC. Translating gives CASSPSSGSYEQYF.

The V gene is TRBV9, the J gene TRBJ2-1, with 11 bases aligning to TRBD2. J gave up 3 bases and V 3 bases, and 5 bases lay outside the gene matches. CDR1 SGDLS and CDR2 YYNGEE come from the germline V gene. The CDR3 extends over 16 amino acids. The CDR3 nucleotides are TGTGCCAGCAGCGGACAGACTAGCGGGATCTACAATGAGCAGTTCTTC. Translating gives CASSGQTSGIYNEQFF.

This clone was observed a single time. The chain combines TRBV6-4 with TRBJ2-1; 10 bases align to TRBD2. The J segment lost 13 bases and the V segment lost 6 bases, leaving 9 bases of the junction unmatched. Germline values: CDR1 MRHNA, CDR2 SNTAGT. This CDR3 has 13 residues. The CDR3 DNA reads TGTGCCAGCAGCCCTCTAGCGGGGGCTTTTCAGTTCTTC. It yields the protein CASSPLAGAFQFF.

There are a few counts of this clone. The rearrangement links TRBV19 to TRBJ2-7; maybe TRBD1 (6 bases). This CDR3 contains 14 residues. The germline CDR1 and CDR2 sequences are LNHDA and SQIVND (reference sequence). Trimming took 4 bases from V and 0 from J, leaving 10 bases between them. CDR3: CASSKGHHSYEQYF. CDR3 DNA sequence: TGTGCCAGTAGTAAGGGACACCACTCCTACGAGCAGTACTTC.

This clone was observed many times. The V call is TRBV19, the J call TRBJ2-3; possibly TRBD2 for D (6 bases). The CDR3 loop spans 14 amino acids. The germline V and J ends were trimmed by 4 bases and 2 bases, with 10 bases remaining between them. In germline, CDR1 is LNHDA, CDR2 SQIVND (reference sequence). This chain's CDR3 is CASSSLAHTDTQYF. The CDR3 DNA follows: TGTGCCAGTAGTAGCCTAGCGCACACAGATACGCAGTATTTT.

This chain connects TRBV19 to TRBJ1-5; perhaps TRBD1 as D (6 bases). The V end was cut by 5 bases, the J end by 7 bases, with 15 bases between. The CDR3 totals 14 residues. Germline assignment: CDR1 LNHDA and CDR2 SQIVND (reference sequence). The chain's CDR3 is CASSPSGGGQPQHF. The CDR3 nucleotides read TGTGCCAGTAGTCCCTCGGGGGGCGGGCAGCCCCAGCATTTT.

This chain joins TRBV7-9 and TRBJ1-5, with TRBD1 as a possible D gene (6 bases). CDR3 length equals 13 residues. V was clipped by 5 bases and J by 4 bases, with 9 bases between them. The germline CDR1 and CDR2 sequences are SEHNR and FQNEAQ (reference sequence). The CDR3 sequence: CASSEQGNQPQHF. As DNA, the CDR3 is TGTGCCAGCAGCGAACAGGGTAATCAGCCCCAGCATTTT.

The chain recombines TRBV30 with TRBJ2-7; D is possibly TRBD1 (6 bases). Germline CDR1 and CDR2: GTSNPN and SVGIG (reference sequence). The CDR3 extends over 13 amino acids. The ends were cut back, 2 bases at V and 2 bases at J, with 10 bases in the middle. CDR3 sequence (DNA): TGTGCCTGGAGTTGGACAGACCCCTACGAGCAGTACTTC. This gives the protein CAWSWTDPYEQYF.